This TCR beta chain was identified in a study of blood T cell repertoires in COVID-19. Study-wide background: Collection of acute and convalescent COVID-19 samples took place in the United States, Italy and Spain.

Regarding this clone: Since a much larger clone is just one base distant, this may be a read error.

Sequenced by immunoSEQ multiplex PCR; TCRdb stores in-frame clones only, minus some. Here the sample spans tens of thousands of clones, roughly 80% being singletons. Per the germline V gene, CDR1 is SQVTM and CDR2 is ANQGSEA. The CDR3 sequence is 13 residues long. This chain links TRBV29-1 with TRBJ2-7, with D tentatively TRBD2 (7 bases). Sequenced: peripheral blood. The receptor comes from a woman over 75 with acute or convalescent COVID-19. The CDR3 DNA sequence: TGCAGCGTAAGGGGGGGCCTGACTTACGGGCAGTACTTC. Translated, it gives CSVRGGLTYGQYF.